This T cell receptor (beta chain) was sequenced during a study of Ad26.COV2.S vaccination and SARS-CoV-2 variants. Here immunoSEQ multiplex PCR was the method, and the copy in TCRdb shows in-frame clones only, minus some. This sample has roughly 500,000 clones; roughly nine tenths occur once, and the top ten carry about 2.7%. Germline CDR1 and CDR2: SGHTA and FQGNSA. This CDR3 spans 16 amino acids. Trimming took 1 base from V and 3 from J, leaving 12 bases between them. Specified treatment: around 19 received Ad26.COV2.S at low or high dose, single or two shots; 5 received placebo; per-sample allocation not given. The samples were gathered on day 63 after the first injection of vaccine or placebo. Study-level points and caveats: Vaccine and placebo recipients had comparable breadth of non-spike TCRs. In vaccinated individuals, spike-specific CD8+ and CD4+ T cell responses reportedly displayed substantial breadth.

Concerning this clone: Its matching antigen is unknown.

The clonotype was recovered from a person between 18 and 65 years old who received the Ad26.COV2.S COVID-19 vaccine or a placebo. The starting material was peripheral blood, obtained in a trial of Ad26.COV2.S vaccine versus placebo. The gene calls are TRBV7-2 and TRBJ2-2, with a possible D match to TRBD1 (6 bases). CDR3 region: CASSLGFRGYTGELFF. DNA for the CDR3: TGTGCCAGCAGCTTAGGTTTCAGGGGTTACACCGGGGAGCTGTTTTTT.